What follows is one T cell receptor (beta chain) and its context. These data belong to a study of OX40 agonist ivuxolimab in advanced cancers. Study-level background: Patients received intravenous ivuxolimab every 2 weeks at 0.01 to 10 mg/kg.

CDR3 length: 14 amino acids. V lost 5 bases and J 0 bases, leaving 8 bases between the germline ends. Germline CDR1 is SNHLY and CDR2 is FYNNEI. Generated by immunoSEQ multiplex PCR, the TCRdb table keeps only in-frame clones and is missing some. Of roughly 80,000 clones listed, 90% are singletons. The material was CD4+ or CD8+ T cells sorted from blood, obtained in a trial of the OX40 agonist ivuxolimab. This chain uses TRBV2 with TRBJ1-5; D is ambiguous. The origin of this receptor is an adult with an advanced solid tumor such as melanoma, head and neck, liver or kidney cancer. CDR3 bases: TGTGCCAGCAGTCATCTGGATAGCAATCAGCCCCAGCATTTT. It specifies CASSHLDSNQPQHF.